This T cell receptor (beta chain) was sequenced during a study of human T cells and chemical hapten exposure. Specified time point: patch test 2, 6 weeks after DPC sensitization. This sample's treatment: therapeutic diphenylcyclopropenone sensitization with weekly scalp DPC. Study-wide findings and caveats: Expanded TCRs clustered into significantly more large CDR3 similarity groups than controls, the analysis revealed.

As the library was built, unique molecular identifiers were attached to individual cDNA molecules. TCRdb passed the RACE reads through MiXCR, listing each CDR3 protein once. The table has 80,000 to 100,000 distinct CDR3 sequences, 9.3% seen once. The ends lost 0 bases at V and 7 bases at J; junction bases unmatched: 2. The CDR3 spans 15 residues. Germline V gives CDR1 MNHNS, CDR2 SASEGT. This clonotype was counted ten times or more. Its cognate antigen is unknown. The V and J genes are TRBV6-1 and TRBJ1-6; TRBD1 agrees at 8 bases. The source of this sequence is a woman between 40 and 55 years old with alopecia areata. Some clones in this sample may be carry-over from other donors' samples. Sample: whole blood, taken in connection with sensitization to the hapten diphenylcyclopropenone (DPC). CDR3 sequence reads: CASSEAWTGNSPLHF. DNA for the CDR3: TGTGCCAGCAGTGAAGCGTGGACAGGGAATTCACCCCTCCACTTT.